One and the same sample provided the 10 T cell receptor beta chains below, sequenced in a study of PD-L1 blockade in urothelial cancer. Time point of the sample: pretreatment peripheral blood. Sequencing used immunoSEQ multiplex PCR; TCRdb keeps in-frame clones, though not all of them. This sample has about 95,000 clones, with 90% found just once. Source: PBMCs, taken around atezolizumab (anti-PD-L1) treatment. Receptors were obtained from a man in his sixties with urothelial cancer.

This sequence joins TRBV6-7 and TRBJ1-2, with 10 bases aligning to TRBD1. TRBV6-7 qualifies as an ORF whose function is uncertain. CDR3 length: 16 amino acids. Trimming cost V 4 bases and J 2 bases; bases outside gene matches: 7. The CDR3 reads CASSCNLGQGNYGYTF. The CDR3 nucleotides read TGTGCCAGCAGTTGCAACTTGGGACAGGGGAACTATGGCTACACCTTC.

This rearrangement joins TRBV5-1 to TRBJ1-4; D unresolved. Trimming removed 4 bases at V and 5 bases at J, with 21 bases between. Germline V lookup: CDR1 SGHRS, CDR2 YFSETQ. The CDR3 loop spans 17 amino acids. The DNA of the CDR3 is TGCGCCAGCAGCAGAGGCTCGGGTGGAGGCCCAAATGAAAAACTGTTTTTT. It codes for CASSRGSGGGPNEKLFF.

This chain uses TRBV18 with TRBJ2-7; TRBD2 aligns across 8 bases. Trimming at V came to 3 bases and at J to 2 bases, leaving 6 bases not matched to a gene. Germline V gene sequence: CDR1 KGHSH, CDR2 LQKENI. The CDR3 contains 15 residues. CDR3 amino acids: CASSPRGGQAYEQYF. CDR3 DNA sequence: TGTGCCAGCTCACCCCGCGGGGGGCAAGCCTACGAGCAGTACTTC.

V usage is TRBV7-6 and J usage is TRBJ2-1; D possibly corresponds to TRBD1 (5 bases). CDR3 length equals 16 residues. Trimming removed 5 bases from V and 5 bases from J, with 19 bases in between. Germline V gene sequence: CDR1 SGHVS, CDR2 FNYEAQ. The CDR3 sequence: CASSAGGPGYNNEQFF. CDR3 DNA sequence: TGTGCCAGCAGCGCCGGTGGCCCAGGGTATAACAATGAGCAGTTCTTC.

This chain uses TRBV6-5 with TRBJ1-5; 9 bases line up with TRBD1. CDR3 length: 16 residues. Unmatched junction bases numbered 6, after V lost 4 bases and J lost 2 bases. CDR1 and CDR2 from the germline V gene are MNHEY and SVGAGI. CDR3 bases: TGTGCCAGCAGTTCGACGGACAGGGGAGGCAATCAGCCCCAGCATTTT. This gives the protein CASSSTDRGGNQPQHF.

The chain recombines TRBV4-3 with TRBJ1-2; 10 bases align to TRBD1. The germline CDR1 and CDR2 sequences are LGHNA and YSLEER. This CDR3 comprises 14 residues. Trimming cost V 4 bases and J 2 bases; bases outside gene matches: 1. The CDR3 DNA follows: TGCGCCAGCAGCCCGGACAGGGGGAACTATGGCTACACCTTC. It is translated as CASSPDRGNYGYTF.

This sequence joins TRBV18 and TRBJ1-4; TRBD1 might be the D (6 bases). With 5 bases removed from V and 5 bases from J, the gap between germline ends came to 12 bases. The CDR3 runs 14 residues. Germline lookup yields CDR1 KGHSH and CDR2 LQKENI. The CDR3 bases are TGTGCCAGCTCAGCAGACAGGCAGAATGAAAAACTGTTTTTT. The encoded protein is CASSADRQNEKLFF.

The V gene is TRBV18, the J gene TRBJ2-1, with D maybe TRBD2 (5 bases). Trimming stripped 3 bases from V and 12 bases from J, with 15 bases between. Germline CDR1 reads KGHSH; CDR2 reads LQKENI. This CDR3 is built from 13 residues. CDR3 bases: TGTGCCAGCTCACCTTCCGGACTCTCCGGGCAGTTCTTC. Protein product: CASSPSGLSGQFF.

CDR3 protein: CASSLLTGRETQYF. The CDR3 DNA reads as TGTGCCAGCAGCTTGTTGACGGGGAGAGAGACCCAGTACTTC. The chain joins TRBV5-4 to TRBJ2-5, with a possible D match to TRBD2 (5 bases). From germline, CDR1 is SGHNT and CDR2 YYREEE (reference sequence). Trimming pared 1 base from V and 4 bases from J, leaving 11 bases between. CDR3 length: 14 amino acids.

This sequence joins TRBV5-1 and TRBJ2-3; the D gene is possibly TRBD2 (5 bases). The ends were cut back, 0 bases at V and 2 bases at J, with 16 bases in the middle. The CDR3 is 17 amino acids. CDR1 SGHRS and CDR2 YFSETQ come from the germline V gene. The CDR3 DNA sequence: TGCGCCAGCAGCTTGGCGATAGGTGGAGGATACACAGATACGCAGTATTTT. This encodes CASSLAIGGGYTDTQYF.